The present TCR beta chain was sequenced within a study of blood T cell repertoires in COVID-19. Overall study context: Samples came from the United States, Italy and Spain, spanning acute and convalescent COVID-19.

In the authors' workflow: It was from reference gene primer amplification that nucleated cell counts were estimated. The method was immunoSEQ multiplex PCR; TCRdb's version includes in-frame clones alone and lacks a portion of them. V and J calls plus clone size are reproduced from that table; the DNA served to infer D and trimming. The sample includes some 300,000 clones, roughly 88% of them seen just once. The ends lost 6 bases at V and 3 bases at J; junction bases unmatched: 7. The CDR3 spans 15 residues. CDR1 SGHAT and CDR2 FQNNGV come from the germline V gene. The V gene is TRBV11-2, the J gene TRBJ2-7; 11 positions agree with TRBD2. The specimen was peripheral blood. This receptor was identified in a woman aged 25 to 39 who had recovered from COVID-19. CDR3 region: CASSKSSGGNYEQYF. CDR3 nucleotides: TGTGCCAGCAGTAAGTCTAGCGGGGGGAACTACGAGCAGTACTTC.